This TCR beta chain was recovered during a study of post-analysis software for immune sequencing data. Overall study: The cohort encompassed relapsing-remitting, secondary progressive and progressive-relapsing multiple sclerosis disease courses.

Worth noting for this clonotype: No antigen is known for it.

Unique molecular identifiers had been added to the TCR beta cDNA libraries. In TCRdb, the PCR reads were re-called with MiXCR into one record per CDR3 protein. The sample carries around 500,000 distinct CDR3 sequences, roughly 34% recorded once. Study-level points and caveats: Roughly five TRBV segments were more frequent in patients than controls; TRBV5-6, TRBV5-1 and TRBV20-1 belonged to this group. Significantly decreased normalized Chao1 diversity was recorded for multiple sclerosis patients relative to controls.

The germline CDR1 and CDR2 sequences are MDHEN and SYDVKM. CDR3 length equals 16 residues. Trimming stripped 7 bases from V and 7 bases from J, with 23 bases between. The chain couples TRBV28 to TRBJ2-1, with a possible D match to TRBD1 (6 bases). Sequenced: blood. The sequence was obtained from a girl aged 2-17 years with multiple sclerosis. The CDR3 DNA follows: TGTGCCAGCACCGAGGGGGAGAGGGGAAGAGGGAATGAGCAGTTCTTC. This codes for CASTEGERGRGNEQFF.